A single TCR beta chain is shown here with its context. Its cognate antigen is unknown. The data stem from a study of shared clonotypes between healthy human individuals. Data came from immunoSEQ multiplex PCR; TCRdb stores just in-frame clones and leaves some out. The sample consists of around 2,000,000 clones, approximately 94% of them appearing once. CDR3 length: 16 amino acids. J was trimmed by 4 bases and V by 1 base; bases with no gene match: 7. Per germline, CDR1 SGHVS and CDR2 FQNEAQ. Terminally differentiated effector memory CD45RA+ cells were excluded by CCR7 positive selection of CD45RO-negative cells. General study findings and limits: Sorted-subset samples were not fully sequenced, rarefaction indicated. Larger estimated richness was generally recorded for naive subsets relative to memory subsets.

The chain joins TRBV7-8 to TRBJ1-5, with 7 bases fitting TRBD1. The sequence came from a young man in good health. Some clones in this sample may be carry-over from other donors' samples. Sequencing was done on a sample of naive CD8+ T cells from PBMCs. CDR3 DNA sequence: TGTGCCAGCAGCTTAGGTAGGACAGGCCCAAATCAGCCCCAGCATTTT. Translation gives CASSLGRTGPNQPQHF.